The TCR beta chain described here comes from a study of neoadjuvant nivolumab and ipilimumab in lung cancer. Study results and limitations: Resected-tumor TCR richness correlated positively with pretherapy blood richness.

Remarks on this clone: The antigen is unknown.

Method: immunoSEQ multiplex PCR; TCRdb's copy keeps in-frame clones and lacks some. The table lists 20,000 or so clones, roughly 77% of them singletons. This material consisted of tumor tissue, taken after neoadjuvant nivolumab, alone or with ipilimumab, at or shortly before surgery. This TCR derives from an adult with non-small cell lung cancer.

CDR3 sequence (DNA): TGTGCCAGCAGCCCAGCGGGGGAGAACGTCTATGGCTACACCTTC. It specifies CASSPAGENVYGYTF. The chain employs TRBV7-9 and TRBJ1-2; a weak D match, TRBD1 (5 bases). Trimming removed 5 bases from V and 4 bases from J, with 17 bases in between. The CDR3 totals 15 residues. Germline CDR1 reads SEHNR; CDR2 reads FQNEAQ (reference sequence).